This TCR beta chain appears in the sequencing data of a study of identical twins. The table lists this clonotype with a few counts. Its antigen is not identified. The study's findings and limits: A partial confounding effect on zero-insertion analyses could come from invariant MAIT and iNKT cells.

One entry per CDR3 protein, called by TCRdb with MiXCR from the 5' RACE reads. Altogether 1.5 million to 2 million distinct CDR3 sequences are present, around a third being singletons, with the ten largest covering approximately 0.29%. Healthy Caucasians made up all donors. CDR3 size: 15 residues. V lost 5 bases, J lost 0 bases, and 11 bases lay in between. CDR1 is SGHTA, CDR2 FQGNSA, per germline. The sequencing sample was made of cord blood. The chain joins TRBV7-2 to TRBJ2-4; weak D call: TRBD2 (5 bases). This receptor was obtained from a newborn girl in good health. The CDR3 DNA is TGTGCCAGCAGCCAACGGGATCTAGCCAAAAACATTCAGTACTTC. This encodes CASSQRDLAKNIQYF. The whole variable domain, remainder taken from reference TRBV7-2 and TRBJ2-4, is GAGVSQSPSNKVTEKGKDVELRCDPISGHTALYWYRQSLGQGLEFLIYFQGNSAPDKSGLPSDRFSAERTGGSVSTLTIQRTQQEDSAVYLCASSQRDLAKNIQYFGAGTRLSVL.